The TCR beta chain under discussion was sequenced for a study of vaccination and CD4 T cells after COVID-19. Looking at the study overall: Every participant was given two doses of BNT162b2 or mRNA-1273 vaccine.

An Oncomine TCR Beta short-read assay was used to sequence the DNA from cultured CD4+ T cells. A single record per CDR3 protein comes from TCRdb applying MiXCR to the PCR reads. This sample yields approximately 9,500 distinct CDR3 sequences, of which 20% to 30% are seen a single time; around 42% belongs to the top ten. Trimming cost V 6 bases and J 8 bases, with 17 bases left between them. CDR3 length equals 14 residues. Germline CDR1 DFQATT, CDR2 SNEGSKA (reference sequence). Treatment specified: approximately 9-day PBMC culture with coronavirus spike peptide pools or control peptides (ViraFEST assay). The sample holds a few counts of this clonotype. Its antigen is not known. The study, taken as a whole, reports: Vaccine-specific clones numbering 304 of 307 showed spike mono-reactivity in convalescent patients. Median SARS-CoV-2-reactive clonotype numbers rose nonsignificantly, about 20 to 38.

Here the sequenced sample was CD4+ T cells from blood, cultured in vitro, taken before SARS-CoV-2 vaccination. This sequence joins TRBV20-1 and TRBJ1-6, with D possibly being TRBD1 (5 bases). The sequence was obtained from a human donor who received a COVID-19 vaccine. As DNA, the CDR3 is TGCAGTGCGACCCGGGACGGCAACTATTCACCCCTCCACTTT. Translating gives CSATRDGNYSPLHF.